The 20 T cell receptor beta chains reported below all come from one sample, sequenced in a study of blood T cell repertoires in COVID-19. TCRdb's copy holds only in-frame clones and misses some; the assay was immunoSEQ multiplex PCR. The top ten hold around 14% of the sample, which has 200,000 to 250,000 clones, around 83% seen once. The sample consisted of peripheral blood. The origin of the receptors is a human donor in a cohort sampled during active COVID-19.

Many counts were recorded for this clone. The chain combines TRBV3-1 (or the pseudogene TRBV3-2) with TRBJ2-3; D is undetermined. The CDR3 is 16 residues long. Germline V lookup: CDR1 LGHDT, CDR2 YNNKEL (reference sequence). V lost 2 bases and J 4 bases, leaving 16 bases between the germline ends. CDR3 protein: CASSQLSEPGADTQYF. CDR3 bases: TGTGCCAGCAGCCAATTAAGCGAACCCGGTGCAGATACGCAGTATTTT.

This chain joins TRBV7-9 and TRBJ2-3, with D possibly TRBD1 on 7 matching bases. The CDR3 loop spans 16 amino acids. V shed 0 bases and J shed 3 bases, with 13 bases lying between them. Germline V CDR1 and CDR2: SEHNR, FQNEAQ (reference sequence). The CDR3 protein is CASSLARQGGTDTQYF. The CDR3 coding sequence is TGTGCCAGCAGCTTAGCCCGCCAGGGGGGTACAGATACGCAGTATTTT. The variable domain in full, with the rest retrieved from reference TRBV7-9 and TRBJ2-3, is DTGVSQNPRHKITKRGQNVTFRCDPISEHNRLYWYRQTLGQGPEFLTYFQNEAQLEKSRLLSDRFSAERPKGSFSTLEIQRTEQGDSAMYLCASSLARQGGTDTQYFGPGTRLTVL.

This clone was recorded only once. The chain combines TRBV3-1 (or the pseudogene TRBV3-2) with TRBJ1-2; 7 nucleotides line up with TRBD1. The J segment lost 4 bases and the V segment lost 1 base, leaving 3 bases of the junction unmatched. The CDR3 is 14 amino acids. Per germline, CDR1 LGHDT and CDR2 YNNKEL (reference sequence). The CDR3 coding sequence is TGTGCCAGCAGCCAAGTTAACAGGGGCTATGGCTACACCTTC. Its protein product is CASSQVNRGYGYTF.

The chain has TRBV5-8 and TRBJ2-5; D not certain. The CDR3 has 10 residues. Germline CDR1 and CDR2: SGHTS and YDEGEE. V shed 6 bases and J shed 5 bases, with 5 bases lying between them. In DNA, the CDR3 is TGTGCCAGCACCGGGGAGACCCAGTACTTC. It codes for CASTGETQYF.

V usage is TRBV6-5 and J usage is TRBJ2-1, with 7 bases aligning to TRBD2. The CDR3 is made up of 15 amino acids. Trimming at V came to 2 bases and at J to 9 bases, leaving 10 bases not matched to a gene. Germline V gene sequence: CDR1 MNHEY, CDR2 SVGAGI. The CDR3 DNA is TGTGCCAGCAGTTACCTAGCGGCCCTTGCCGGTGAGCAGTTCTTC. Translated: CASSYLAALAGEQFF.

Of note for this clone: This same CDR3 is encoded by further DNA sequences in the sample. This chain joins TRBV7-8 and TRBJ2-5; D is perhaps TRBD1 (5 bases). Germline-derived CDR1 and CDR2 are SGHVS and FQNEAQ. The V and J ends lost 5 bases and 1 base respectively, with 17 bases between them. The CDR3 is 16 amino acids. CDR3 bases: TGTGCCAGCAGCCTCCGAGGTAGGGGCGTCCAAGAGACCCAGTACTTC. Its protein product is CASSLRGRGVQETQYF.

V and J are TRBV5-1 and TRBJ2-5; no definite D call. The CDR3 is made up of 12 amino acids. The V gene lost 4 bases and the J gene lost 5 bases, with 9 bases spanning the gap. CDR1 SGHRS and CDR2 YFSETQ come from the germline V gene. The CDR3 loop is CASSTSYETQYF. In nucleotides, the CDR3 is TGCGCCAGCAGCACATCTTACGAGACCCAGTACTTC.

CDR3: CASTTNRGYGYTF. The CDR3 nucleotides read TGTGCCAGCACCACAAACCGAGGGTATGGCTACACCTTC. The V and J genes are TRBV7-2 and TRBJ1-2; D not certain. The germline V gene has CDR1 SGHTA and CDR2 FQGNSA. The V and J ends lost 7 bases and 5 bases respectively, with 14 bases between them. The CDR3 runs to 13 residues.

The chain employs TRBV5-1 and TRBJ1-4; D gene ambiguous. In germline, CDR1 is SGHRS, CDR2 YFSETQ. The CDR3 has 16 amino acids. V shed 1 base and J shed 4 bases, with 14 bases lying between them. The CDR3 coding sequence is TGCGCCAGCAGCTTGACGTCTGGTCTAGGTAATGAAAAACTGTTTTTT. This encodes CASSLTSGLGNEKLFF. The full variable domain, rest sourced from reference TRBV5-1 and TRBJ1-4, is KAGVTQTPRYLIKTRGQQVTLSCSPISGHRSVSWYQQTPGQGLQFLFEYFSETQRNKGNFPGRFSGRQFSNSRSEMNVSTLELGDSALYLCASSLTSGLGNEKLFFGSGTQLSVL.

J is TRBJ1-2 and V is TRBV7-2; a possible D gene is TRBD1 (6 bases). Trimming removed 1 base from V and 2 bases from J, with 11 bases in between. Germline V gene sequence: CDR1 SGHTA, CDR2 FQGNSA. The CDR3 spans 15 residues. The CDR3 sequence: CASSLVRTANYGYTF. The CDR3, as DNA: TGTGCCAGCAGCTTAGTTCGGACAGCCAACTATGGCTACACCTTC.

This sequence joins TRBV6-5 and TRBJ2-7; 9 bases are a match to TRBD2. Trimming cost V 7 bases and J 1 base; bases outside gene matches: 8. This CDR3 is 15 amino acids long. From germline, CDR1 is MNHEY and CDR2 SVGAGI. The CDR3 here is CASKSVAGDSYEQYF. DNA for the CDR3: TGTGCCAGCAAGTCGGTAGCGGGAGATTCCTACGAGCAGTACTTC.

The chain employs TRBV28 and TRBJ1-6; no firm D call. There are 15 residues in the CDR3. The V and J ends lost 5 bases and 3 bases respectively, with 11 bases between them. Germline V gene sequence: CDR1 MDHEN, CDR2 SYDVKM. CDR3 sequence (DNA): TGTGCCAGCAGTCAGGCAGCTCGCTATAATTCACCCCTCCACTTT. This translates into CASSQAARYNSPLHF.

In DNA, the CDR3 is TGTGCCAGCAGCCAAGAAGCAGGGCGGCCTGAAGCTTTCTTT. It translates to CASSQEAGRPEAFF. The rearrangement links TRBV3-1 (or the pseudogene TRBV3-2) to TRBJ1-1, with a tentative D call TRBD1 (5 bases). Trimming removed 0 bases from V and 6 bases from J, with 11 bases in between. Germline CDR1 LGHDT, CDR2 YNNKEL (reference sequence). CDR3 length equals 14 residues.

This chain connects TRBV24-1 to TRBJ2-1; 7 bases line up with TRBD1. Trimming removed 4 bases from V and 5 bases from J; junction bases left unmatched: 7. The CDR3 sequence is 15 residues long. CDR1 and CDR2 (germline): KGHDR, SFDVKD. The CDR3 region has the DNA TGTGCCACCAGTGAACAGGGGATGTCCGACAATGAGCAGTTCTTC. This codes for CATSEQGMSDNEQFF.

The chain has TRBV11-2 and TRBJ2-2; TRBD2 agrees at 7 bases. The germline gives CDR1 SGHAT, CDR2 FQNNGV. The CDR3 is 14 amino acids. J lost 6 bases, V lost 6 bases, and 7 bases had no gene match. In DNA form, the CDR3 reads TGTGCCAGCAGTATGGGGGGGAGTCCCGGGGAGCTGTTTTTT. Translation gives CASSMGGSPGELFF.

The rearrangement joins TRBV15 to TRBJ1-4; 7 nucleotides line up with TRBD1. This CDR3 contains 16 residues. The junction had 11 bases not matched to a gene; V was cut back by 5 bases and J by 5 bases. Germline loops: CDR1 LNHNV, CDR2 YYDKDF (reference sequence). CDR3 in amino acids: CATSGLRQGRNEKLFF. The CDR3 DNA follows: TGTGCCACCAGCGGCTTAAGACAGGGACGGAATGAAAAACTGTTTTTT.

The chain employs TRBV10-2 and TRBJ2-1; D remains ambiguous. V lost 5 bases and J 3 bases, leaving 14 bases between the germline ends. The CDR3 extends over 15 amino acids. Germline CDR1 is WSHSY and CDR2 is SAAADI. Here the CDR3 DNA reads TGCGCCAGCAGTTTACCTCTAGGTAGCTACAATGAGCAGTTCTTC. Encoded protein: CASSLPLGSYNEQFF.

The CDR3 DNA reads as TGCGCCAGCAGCTTGGCCCGGGGCACCGGGGAGCTGTTTTTT. The encoded protein is CASSLARGTGELFF. V usage is TRBV5-1 and J usage is TRBJ2-2; maybe TRBD2 (5 bases). The V gene lost 0 bases and the J gene lost 4 bases, with 7 bases spanning the gap. The CDR3 is made up of 14 amino acids. The germline V gene encodes CDR1 SGHRS and CDR2 YFSETQ.

CDR3 sequence reads: CASRIRGSGNTIYF. Written as DNA, the CDR3 is TGTGCCAGCAGAATCAGGGGATCTGGAAACACCATATATTTT. The chain is built from TRBV2 and TRBJ1-3; D is possibly TRBD1 (6 bases). In germline, CDR1 is SNHLY, CDR2 FYNNEI. V gave up 6 bases and J gave up 1 base, with 10 bases separating them. The CDR3 spans 14 residues.

A single count supports this clone. The chain uses TRBV11-2 and TRBJ2-2; the match to TRBD1 covers 7 bases. Germline loops: CDR1 SGHAT, CDR2 FQNNGV. The CDR3 is made up of 15 amino acids. After removal of 5 bases from V and 3 bases from J, the junction contained 6 bases not matched to a gene. CDR3 residues: CASSRPTGYTGELFF. The CDR3 nucleotides read TGTGCCAGCAGCCGACCGACAGGGTACACCGGGGAGCTGTTTTTT.